This T cell receptor beta chain was documented in a study of Graves' ophthalmopathy and Graves' hyperthyroidism. Germline V gives CDR1 MGHDK, CDR2 SYGVNS. CDR3 length: 10 residues. The V gene lost 10 bases and the J gene lost 2 bases, with 5 bases spanning the gap. The study amplified TCR beta CDR3 regions using RNA transcripts. Amplification began with first-round RT-PCR using HTBI primers, then second-round multiplex PCR was performed. TCRdb reanalysed the multiplex PCR reads using MiXCR and keeps one entry per CDR3 protein. The profile covers around 1,000,000 distinct CDR3 sequences, with less than 45% appearing a single time and 11% taken by the ten largest.

The rearrangement joins TRBV25-1 to TRBJ1-2, with D hard to call. The sequence derives from an adult man with Graves' hyperthyroidism. Specimen: peripheral blood or thyroid tissue (not recorded which). The CDR3 DNA reads as TGTGCCAACAAGAACTATGGCTACACCTTC. It codes for CANKNYGYTF.